These 31 T cell receptor beta chains were all obtained from the same sample, sequenced in a study of blood T cell repertoires in COVID-19. Measured with immunoSEQ multiplex PCR; TCRdb has only the in-frame clones, and not every one. The sample carries 380,000 or so clones, around 92% recorded once. Sequencing input: peripheral blood. The receptors were gathered from a man aged 40-49 years with acute or convalescent COVID-19.

The chain employs TRBV3-1 (or the pseudogene TRBV3-2) and TRBJ1-3; tentatively, D is TRBD1 (5 bases). Per the germline V gene, CDR1 is LGHDT and CDR2 is YNNKEL (reference sequence). Trimming removed 1 base from V and 4 bases from J, with 14 bases in between. The CDR3 sequence is 16 residues long. CDR3 sequence: CASSQGRRVGGNTIYF. The CDR3 coding sequence is TGTGCCAGCAGCCAAGGACGCAGGGTGGGCGGAAACACCATATATTTT.

The chain has TRBV5-8 and TRBJ1-5, with a tentative D call TRBD1 (6 bases). Germline V CDR1 and CDR2: SGHTS, YDEGEE. The CDR3 spans 17 residues. V was cut by 1 base and J by 3 bases, with 17 bases left in between. The CDR3: CASSLWTVRVDNQPQHF. CDR3 DNA sequence: TGTGCCAGCAGCTTGTGGACAGTAAGGGTAGACAATCAGCCCCAGCATTTT.

V is TRBV2 and J is TRBJ2-3; 8 nucleotides match TRBD2. Germline V gene sequence: CDR1 SNHLY, CDR2 FYNNEI. There are 12 residues in the CDR3. Trimming took 9 bases from V and 4 from J; bases not matched to a gene: 3. CDR3 sequence reads: CASKAGADTQYF. The CDR3 nucleotides are TGTGCCAGTAAAGCGGGAGCAGATACGCAGTATTTT.

Points on this clone: Other nucleotide sequences from this sample produce the same CDR3. The chain carries TRBV27 and TRBJ1-5; no clear D. This CDR3 region has 14 residues. Trimming removed 0 bases from V and 4 bases from J, with 7 bases in between. Per the germline V gene, CDR1 is MNHEY and CDR2 is SMNVEV (reference sequence). The CDR3 here is CASSLSRGNQPQHF. The CDR3 DNA reads as TGTGCCAGCAGTTTATCGCGCGGGAATCAGCCCCAGCATTTT.

This sequence joins TRBV5-5 and TRBJ1-5; 10 bases fit TRBD1. The CDR3 extends over 15 amino acids. The J segment lost 5 bases and the V segment lost 4 bases, leaving 6 bases of the junction unmatched. The V gene's germline CDR1 is SGHKS and CDR2 YYEKEE (reference sequence). CDR3 DNA sequence: TGTGCCAGCAGCCGGACAGGGGGTGAGGATCAGCCCCAGCATTTT. Translation gives CASSRTGGEDQPQHF.

For this clone: One junction end disagrees with the germline gene, perhaps due to a read error. V usage is TRBV7-7 and J usage is TRBJ1-6; D remains unclear. Germline V gene lookup returns CDR1 SSHAT and CDR2 FNYEAQ (reference sequence). This CDR3 is built from 14 residues. The CDR3 protein is CASSLSPKETPLHF. In nucleotides, the CDR3 is TGTGCTAGCAGCTTGTCCCCAAAAGAGACACCCCTCCACTTT.

J is TRBJ2-5 and V is TRBV27, with TRBD1 matching over 8 bases. The CDR3 spans 16 residues. The V and J ends lost 5 bases and 5 bases, in that order; junction bases with no gene match: 13. Looked up from germline, CDR1 is MNHEY and CDR2 is SMNVEV (reference sequence). The CDR3 protein is CASSKDRVGFAETQYF. The CDR3 DNA follows: TGTGCCAGCAGTAAGGACAGGGTTGGATTCGCGGAGACCCAGTACTTC.

Only one count was recorded for this clone. This chain links TRBV29-1 with TRBJ2-5; 8 bases align to TRBD2. With 7 bases clipped from V and 1 base from J, the junction kept 5 bases outside the gene matches. The CDR3 runs 13 residues. From germline, CDR1 is SQVTM and CDR2 ANQGSEA. The CDR3 region has the DNA TGCAGCGGCCGACTAGCGTTCCAAGAGACCCAGTACTTC. It is translated as CSGRLAFQETQYF.

The CDR3 protein is CASSLGGRSTGELFF. The CDR3 DNA follows: TGCGCCAGCAGCTTGGGGGGGCGCAGTACCGGGGAGCTGTTTTTT. This chain joins TRBV5-1 and TRBJ2-2; weak D call: TRBD1 (6 bases). The germline V gene has CDR1 SGHRS and CDR2 YFSETQ. The CDR3 consists of 15 residues. V was pared by 0 bases and J by 5 bases, with 11 bases between. Drawing the rest from reference TRBV5-1 and TRBJ2-2, the complete variable domain is KAGVTQTPRYLIKTRGQQVTLSCSPISGHRSVSWYQQTPGQGLQFLFEYFSETQRNKGNFPGRFSGRQFSNSRSEMNVSTLELGDSALYLCASSLGGRSTGELFFGEGSRLTVL.

V is TRBV29-1 and J is TRBJ2-7, with D possibly matching TRBD2 (6 bases). Germline V gene lookup returns CDR1 SQVTM and CDR2 ANQGSEA. The CDR3 loop spans 12 amino acids. The V gene lost 6 bases and the J gene lost 4 bases, with 13 bases spanning the gap. The CDR3 DNA is TGCAGCGTGGGGGGAGTGCAGTACGAGCAGTACTTC. It codes for CSVGGVQYEQYF.

The rearrangement joins TRBV9 to TRBJ2-3; a possible D gene is TRBD1 (6 bases). The V gene's germline CDR1 is SGDLS and CDR2 YYNGEE. Trimming stripped 4 bases from V and 0 bases from J, with 12 bases between. The CDR3 loop spans 15 amino acids. DNA for the CDR3: TGTGCCAGCAGCACCAGTGGACAGAGCACAGATACGCAGTATTTT. This codes for CASSTSGQSTDTQYF.

V is TRBV12-3 or TRBV12-4 and J is TRBJ2-4; TRBD1 matches 8 bases. The CDR3 has 12 amino acids. V trimming: 7 bases; J trimming: 5 bases; junction bases outside the gene matches: 1. The CDR3 region is CASTGQENIQYF. The CDR3 coding sequence is TGTGCCAGCACGGGACAGGAAAACATTCAGTACTTC.

The genes are TRBV30 and TRBJ2-3; the match to TRBD1 covers 9 bases. V shed 3 bases and J 2 bases; nucleotides not matched to a gene: 6. The V gene's germline CDR1 is GTSNPN and CDR2 SVGIG (reference sequence). This CDR3 is 15 amino acids long. The CDR3 protein is CAWSAGQGVTDTQYF. The CDR3 DNA reads TGTGCCTGGAGCGCGGGACAGGGAGTCACAGATACGCAGTATTTT.

This clone was seen just once. The gene calls are TRBV12-3 or TRBV12-4 and TRBJ2-1; the D gene is possibly TRBD2 (5 bases). Trimming took off 1 base at V and 8 bases at J, with 6 bases between the two ends. This CDR3 spans 12 amino acids. Here the CDR3 reads CASSLGGDEQFF. CDR3 bases: TGTGCCAGCAGTTTAGGGGGAGATGAGCAGTTCTTC.

This chain links TRBV4-1 with TRBJ1-5; TRBD1 aligns across 9 bases. V shed 1 base and J 3 bases; nucleotides not matched to a gene: 1. The CDR3 sequence is 15 residues long. Looked up from germline, CDR1 is MGHRA and CDR2 is YSYEKL. CDR3 sequence reads: CASSQGDRANQPQHF. The CDR3 DNA reads TGCGCCAGCAGCCAAGGGGACAGGGCCAATCAGCCCCAGCATTTT.

V is TRBV3-1 (or the pseudogene TRBV3-2) and J is TRBJ2-7; TRBD1 matches 9 bases. CDR1 and CDR2 from the germline V gene are LGHDT and YNNKEL (reference sequence). The CDR3 has 14 residues. V shed 4 bases and J 6 bases; nucleotides not matched to a gene: 7. The CDR3 sequence is CASSPGQGTGEQYF. The CDR3 DNA sequence: TGTGCCAGCAGCCCGGGACAGGGCACTGGCGAGCAGTACTTC.

The chain combines TRBV4-1 with TRBJ2-3, with D possibly being TRBD2 (6 bases). This CDR3 contains 17 residues. CDR1 and CDR2 (germline): MGHRA, YSYEKL. The V end was cut by 2 bases, the J end by 0 bases, with 15 bases between. The CDR3 here is CASSQLATPPSTDTQYF. For the CDR3, the DNA is TGCGCCAGCAGCCAACTAGCGACACCTCCTAGCACAGATACGCAGTATTTT.

This clone was recorded once. The CDR3 region is CASSLGGGNTGELFF. In nucleotides, the CDR3 is TGTGCCAGCAGCTTAGGAGGGGGCAACACCGGGGAGCTGTTTTTT. The chain recombines TRBV11-2 with TRBJ2-2; the match to TRBD1 covers 7 bases. The CDR3 is 15 residues long. The J segment lost 2 bases and the V segment lost 1 base, leaving 1 base of the junction unmatched. CDR1 and CDR2 from the germline V gene are SGHAT and FQNNGV.

The V gene is TRBV27, the J gene TRBJ2-3; possibly TRBD1 for D (5 bases). The CDR3 spans 15 residues. The V gene's germline CDR1 is MNHEY and CDR2 SMNVEV (reference sequence). Trimming took off 4 bases at V and 2 bases at J, with 13 bases between the two ends. The CDR3, as DNA: TGTGCCAGCAGTTCCACAGGATTTGCCACAGATACGCAGTATTTT. It codes for CASSSTGFATDTQYF.

The chain joins TRBV6-5 to TRBJ1-1, with a tentative D call TRBD1 (5 bases). Germline CDR1 MNHEY, CDR2 SVGAGI. Trimming removed 11 bases at V and 7 bases at J, with 23 bases between. This CDR3 spans 14 amino acids. The CDR3 loop reads CASYGGIRDVEAFF. CDR3 coding DNA: TGTGCCTCCTACGGTGGCATCAGGGATGTTGAAGCTTTCTTT.

The rearrangement uses TRBV27 and TRBJ2-5, with TRBD2 identical over 14 bases. The length of the CDR3 is 17 residues. Unmatched junction bases numbered 9, after V lost 5 bases and J lost 4 bases. In germline, CDR1 is MNHEY, CDR2 SMNVEV (reference sequence). CDR3 amino acids: CASSGLSGLAGAETQYF. CDR3 bases: TGTGCCAGCAGTGGACTCTCGGGACTAGCGGGAGCAGAGACCCAGTACTTC.

V and J are TRBV29-1 and TRBJ1-2; 7 bases are shared with TRBD1. Unmatched junction bases numbered 8, after V lost 4 bases and J lost 6 bases. CDR3 length equals 13 residues. Germline V gene sequence: CDR1 SQVTM, CDR2 ANQGSEA. The CDR3 loop reads CSVVTGENHGYTF. CDR3 DNA sequence: TGCAGCGTTGTAACAGGGGAAAATCATGGCTACACCTTC.

V usage is TRBV7-8 and J usage is TRBJ2-1, with TRBD2 matching over 7 bases. Germline-derived CDR1 and CDR2 are SGHVS and FQNEAQ. The CDR3 is 14 amino acids. Trimming removed 7 bases from V and 7 bases from J; junction bases left unmatched: 10. The CDR3 bases are TGTGCCAGCATTGGTGGGGGGGTCATTAATGAGCAGTTCTTC. Protein sequence: CASIGGGVINEQFF.

The rearrangement uses TRBV19 and TRBJ2-3, with a possible D match to TRBD2 (6 bases). CDR3 length: 15 residues. Deletions cut 4 bases from V and 4 bases from J, with 15 bases between. Germline CDR1 is LNHDA and CDR2 is SQIVND (reference sequence). CDR3 in amino acids: CASSTGGYSADTQYF. CDR3 sequence (DNA): TGTGCCAGTAGTACCGGGGGTTACTCTGCAGATACGCAGTATTTT.

The genes are TRBV7-2 and TRBJ2-7, with 8 bases fitting TRBD2. Germline-derived CDR1 and CDR2 are SGHTA and FQGNSA. The CDR3 has 15 amino acids. With 3 bases clipped from V and 5 bases from J, the junction kept 9 bases outside the gene matches. CDR3 DNA: TGTGCCAGCAGCTTGGCGGGACTAGGTGCCCACGAGCAGTACTTC. Translating it yields CASSLAGLGAHEQYF.

The chain couples TRBV28 to TRBJ1-5, with D hard to call. The CDR3 has 12 amino acids. Germline CDR1 is MDHEN and CDR2 is SYDVKM. V dropped 7 bases and J dropped 0 bases, with 4 bases sitting between them. The CDR3 is CASMYSNQPQHF. The CDR3 region has the DNA TGTGCCAGCATGTATAGCAATCAGCCCCAGCATTTT.

This rearrangement joins TRBV6-5 to TRBJ1-6, with D unclear. V lost 0 bases and J 8 bases, leaving 11 bases between the germline ends. This CDR3 has 15 amino acids. Germline V gives CDR1 MNHEY, CDR2 SVGAGI. The CDR3 DNA sequence: TGTGCCAGCAGTTACTCGATCGGCGGGTATTCACCCCTCCACTTT. Its protein is CASSYSIGGYSPLHF.

The V and J genes are TRBV5-1 and TRBJ1-3, with D unresolved. The germline CDR1 and CDR2 sequences are SGHRS and YFSETQ. CDR3 length equals 14 residues. V dropped 1 base and J dropped 0 bases, with 5 bases sitting between them. The CDR3 sequence is CASSLTFSGNTIYF. As DNA, the CDR3 is TGCGCCAGCAGCTTGACATTCTCTGGAAACACCATATATTTT.

V and J are TRBV6-5 and TRBJ2-5, with TRBD1 matching over 9 bases. CDR1 and CDR2 from the germline V gene are MNHEY and SVGAGI. After removal of 7 bases from V and 4 bases from J, the junction contained 7 bases not matched to a gene. This CDR3 has 14 amino acids. CDR3 DNA: TGTGCCAGCACTAACCGGGACAGGGTAGAGACCCAGTACTTC. This translates into CASTNRDRVETQYF.

The chain combines TRBV3-1 (or the pseudogene TRBV3-2) with TRBJ1-5; D unclear. This CDR3 is built from 14 residues. Germline CDR1 reads LGHDT; CDR2 reads YNNKEL (reference sequence). The V gene lost 4 bases and the J gene lost 7 bases, with 14 bases spanning the gap. The CDR3 loop is CASSPSLARQPQHF. CDR3 DNA sequence: TGTGCCAGCAGCCCCTCCCTCGCGCGGCAGCCCCAGCATTTT.

The chain joins TRBV28 to TRBJ1-1; no clear D. CDR1 MDHEN and CDR2 SYDVKM come from the germline V gene. The CDR3 runs to 12 residues. The ends were cut back, 1 base at V and 4 bases at J, with 4 bases in the middle. CDR3 in DNA: TGTGCCAGCAGTTTATTCGGCACTGAAGCTTTCTTT. This codes for CASSLFGTEAFF.